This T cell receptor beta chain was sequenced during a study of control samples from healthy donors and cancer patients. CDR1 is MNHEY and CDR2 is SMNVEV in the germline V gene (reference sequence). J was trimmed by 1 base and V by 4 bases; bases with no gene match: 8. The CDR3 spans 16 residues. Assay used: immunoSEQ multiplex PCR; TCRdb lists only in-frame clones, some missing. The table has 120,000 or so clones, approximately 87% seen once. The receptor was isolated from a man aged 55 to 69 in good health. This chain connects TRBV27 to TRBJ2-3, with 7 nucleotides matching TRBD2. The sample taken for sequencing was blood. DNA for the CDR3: TGTGCCAGCAGTTCTAGCGGCCAATTTCGCACAGATACGCAGTATTTT. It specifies CASSSSGQFRTDTQYF.